One and the same sample provided the 25 T cell receptor beta chains below, sequenced in a study of blood T cell repertoires in COVID-19. Data came from immunoSEQ multiplex PCR; TCRdb stores just in-frame clones and leaves some out. The sample consists of approximately 210,000 clones, approximately 82% of them appearing once. Sequencing was done on a sample of peripheral blood. These receptors were collected from a woman aged 80 or over with acute or convalescent COVID-19.

This clone was counted a single time. V is TRBV7-2 and J is TRBJ1-4; 9 bases are a match to TRBD1. This CDR3 spans 15 amino acids. Germline lookup yields CDR1 SGHTA and CDR2 FQGNSA. Germline trimming cut 1 base from V and 4 bases from J; bases unmatched to any gene: 1. CDR3 bases: TGTGCCAGCAGCTTAGTGGGACAGGGTAATGAAAAACTGTTTTTT. Translation gives CASSLVGQGNEKLFF.

This clone was recorded a few times. The chain links TRBV27 to TRBJ1-1, with 7 bases identical to TRBD1. Trimming removed 6 bases from V and 10 bases from J; junction bases left unmatched: 14. The CDR3 sequence is 14 residues long. Germline values: CDR1 MNHEY, CDR2 SMNVEV (reference sequence). The CDR3 protein is CASSTGWDSGVAFF. CDR3 nucleotide sequence: TGTGCCAGCAGCACGGGATGGGACAGTGGGGTAGCTTTCTTT.

This chain connects TRBV18 to TRBJ2-2; D is unclear. Deletions cut 3 bases from V and 1 base from J, with 12 bases between. CDR1 is KGHSH, CDR2 LQKENI, per germline. This CDR3 contains 16 residues. This CDR3 reads CASSPWPVLNTGELFF. CDR3 in DNA: TGTGCCAGCTCACCTTGGCCCGTATTGAACACCGGGGAGCTGTTTTTT.

The chain is built from TRBV20-1 and TRBJ1-4; possibly TRBD1 for D (5 bases). There are 16 residues in the CDR3. Germline assignment: CDR1 DFQATT and CDR2 SNEGSKA (reference sequence). V was clipped by 3 bases and J by 0 bases, with 14 bases between them. CDR3 region: CSASLPDSATNEKLFF. The CDR3 nucleotides are TGCAGTGCTAGTCTCCCCGACAGCGCAACTAATGAAAAACTGTTTTTT.

The chain has TRBV6-5 and TRBJ2-3; 13 nucleotides match TRBD2. This CDR3 spans 15 amino acids. The V segment lost 5 bases and the J segment 11 bases; nucleotides outside the gene matches: 10. Looked up from germline, CDR1 is MNHEY and CDR2 is SVGAGI. CDR3 sequence reads: CASSRRTSGGHQQYF. CDR3 DNA sequence: TGTGCCAGCAGTCGTCGGACTAGCGGGGGCCACCAGCAGTATTTT.

The chain is built from TRBV28 and TRBJ1-1, with 8 nucleotides matching TRBD1. Germline CDR1 reads MDHEN; CDR2 reads SYDVKM. With 6 bases clipped from V and 3 bases from J, the junction kept 9 bases outside the gene matches. The CDR3 sequence is 15 residues long. The CDR3 region is CASRLRTGRDTEAFF. The CDR3 nucleotides are TGTGCCAGCAGGCTTAGGACAGGGAGGGACACTGAAGCTTTCTTT.

This chain links TRBV28 with TRBJ1-5; 9 bases are shared with TRBD1. Germline values: CDR1 MDHEN, CDR2 SYDVKM. The J segment lost 1 base and the V segment lost 6 bases, leaving 7 bases of the junction unmatched. The CDR3 totals 16 residues. The CDR3 coding sequence is TGTGCCAGCAGGCCGGGACAGGGCCTGAGCAATCAGCCCCAGCATTTT. Its translation is CASRPGQGLSNQPQHF.

The rearrangement links TRBV3-1 (or the pseudogene TRBV3-2) to TRBJ2-2, with 9 bases lining up with TRBD1. Trimming removed 5 bases from V and 5 bases from J; junction bases left unmatched: 9. Germline V gene sequence: CDR1 LGHDT, CDR2 YNNKEL (reference sequence). The CDR3 loop spans 16 amino acids. CDR3 nucleotide sequence: TGTGCCAGCAGCTCACAGGGGGCGCCCGGGACCGGGGAGCTGTTTTTT. Translation gives CASSSQGAPGTGELFF.

The rearrangement uses TRBV5-4 and TRBJ2-5, with a possible D match to TRBD2 (7 bases). There are 18 residues in the CDR3. Germline-derived CDR1 and CDR2 are SGHNT and YYREEE (reference sequence). V lost 5 bases, J lost 0 bases, and 23 bases lay in between. The CDR3 nucleotides are TGTGCCAGCAGTTCTCCTTTGAGTCGCGGGGGCCACCAAGAGACCCAGTACTTC. Translating it yields CASSSPLSRGGHQETQYF.

This clone was picked up a small number of times. The chain has TRBV7-2 and TRBJ1-2, with D perhaps matching TRBD1 (6 bases). The CDR3 contains 16 residues. Trimming took 3 bases from V and 5 from J, leaving 19 bases between them. From germline, CDR1 is SGHTA and CDR2 FQGNSA. The CDR3 DNA is TGTGCCAGCAGCTTGGACAGACCGACCAGTGGGTATGGCTACACCTTC. Translating it yields CASSLDRPTSGYGYTF.

This CDR3 is CASRKPGQKNTEAFF. The CDR3 bases are TGTGCCAGCAGAAAACCGGGACAGAAGAACACTGAAGCTTTCTTT. The chain links TRBV27 to TRBJ1-1, with 7 bases identical to TRBD1. The CDR3 is made up of 15 amino acids. Per germline, CDR1 MNHEY and CDR2 SMNVEV (reference sequence). Unmatched junction bases numbered 8, after V lost 6 bases and J lost 1 base.

The chain links TRBV5-1 to TRBJ1-2; TRBD1 might be the D (5 bases). Germline V CDR1 and CDR2: SGHRS, YFSETQ. V was cut by 6 bases and J by 4 bases, with 19 bases left in between. The CDR3 is 15 amino acids. As DNA, the CDR3 is TGCGCCAGCACTTCAGCCGCAGGGTCCACCTATGGCTACACCTTC. It yields the protein CASTSAAGSTYGYTF.

The rearrangement uses TRBV21-1 and TRBJ2-3; the D call of TRBD2 is as the table states it, not checked on the DNA. TRBV21-1 is assigned pseudogene status. The CDR3 contains 12 residues. The CDR3 DNA sequence: TGTGCCAGCAGCCCGGGGGTGGTTACGCAGTATTTT. Translation: CASSPGVVTQYF.

The V call is TRBV6-5, the J call TRBJ1-2; 7 nucleotides line up with TRBD1. The length of the CDR3 is 15 residues. Trimming cost V 4 bases and J 4 bases; bases outside gene matches: 9. CDR1 is MNHEY and CDR2 is SVGAGI in the germline V gene. The CDR3 loop reads CASSSTGINPYGYTF. In nucleotides, the CDR3 is TGTGCCAGCAGTTCGACAGGGATCAACCCCTATGGCTACACCTTC.

The chain has TRBV7-9 and TRBJ1-1; D possibly corresponds to TRBD1 (6 bases). Germline lookup yields CDR1 SEHNR and CDR2 FQNEAQ (reference sequence). The CDR3 runs 15 residues. Trimming took 1 base from V and 4 from J, leaving 13 bases between them. The CDR3 reads CASSLEGAGATEAFF. CDR3 bases: TGTGCCAGCAGCTTAGAGGGTGCAGGGGCCACTGAAGCTTTCTTT.

This chain joins TRBV7-2 and TRBJ2-2; 7 bases map to TRBD2. The CDR3 has 15 amino acids. Looked up from germline, CDR1 is SGHTA and CDR2 is FQGNSA. With 3 bases clipped from V and 4 bases from J, the junction kept 5 bases outside the gene matches. The chain's CDR3 is CASSLTGGGTGELFF. CDR3 bases: TGTGCCAGCAGCTTGACGGGAGGAGGCACCGGGGAGCTGTTTTTT.

The table lists this clone with a count of one. The V gene is TRBV28, the J gene TRBJ1-2, with D possibly TRBD1 on 6 matching bases. V gave up 6 bases and J gave up 3 bases, with 14 bases separating them. The germline V gene encodes CDR1 MDHEN and CDR2 SYDVKM. This CDR3 has 14 residues. CDR3 sequence (DNA): TGTGCCAGCAGGCTCGACAGGAGAGACTATGGCTACACCTTC. Amino acids: CASRLDRRDYGYTF.

In this sample, this clone turned up once. J is TRBJ2-7 and V is TRBV6-5, with TRBD1 matching 10 bases. This CDR3 contains 15 residues. The ends lost 4 bases at V and 6 bases at J; junction bases unmatched: 9. Per germline, CDR1 MNHEY and CDR2 SVGAGI. The CDR3 DNA sequence: TGTGCCAGCAGTTCCCGGGACAGGGGACGGCGCGAGCAGTACTTC. Protein sequence: CASSSRDRGRREQYF.

The rearrangement links TRBV18 to TRBJ2-2, with 7 bases lining up with TRBD1. Germline V lookup: CDR1 KGHSH, CDR2 LQKENI. This CDR3 contains 14 residues. The J segment lost 6 bases and the V segment lost 4 bases, leaving 5 bases of the junction unmatched. This chain's CDR3 is CASSRDSNSGELFF. CDR3 sequence (DNA): TGTGCCAGCTCACGGGACAGTAACTCCGGGGAGCTGTTTTTT. The entire variable domain, with the rest obtained from reference TRBV18 and TRBJ2-2, is as follows: NAGVMQNPRHLVRRRGQEARLRCSPMKGHSHVYWYRQLPEEGLKFMVYLQKENIIDESGMPKERFSAEFPKEGPSILRIQQVVRGDSAAYFCASSRDSNSGELFFGEGSRLTVL.

The rearrangement links TRBV5-5 to TRBJ1-1; D ambiguous. This CDR3 spans 14 amino acids. Trimming removed 2 bases at V and 2 bases at J, with 10 bases between. Germline values: CDR1 SGHKS, CDR2 YYEKEE (reference sequence). As DNA, the CDR3 is TGTGCCAGCAGCTTTGCGCGGATCAACACTGAAGCTTTCTTT. It translates to CASSFARINTEAFF.

V and J are TRBV6-5 and TRBJ1-2; 9 bases match TRBD1. Per germline, CDR1 MNHEY and CDR2 SVGAGI. The CDR3 length is 13 residues. The V segment lost 6 bases and the J segment 4 bases; nucleotides outside the gene matches: 3. This CDR3 reads CASRDRGPYGYTF. CDR3 DNA: TGTGCCAGCAGGGACAGGGGACCCTATGGCTACACCTTC.

The chain employs TRBV6-5 and TRBJ1-1, with no clear D. V was cut by 7 bases and J by 1 base, with 13 bases left in between. The CDR3 is 14 residues long. Germline CDR1 reads MNHEY; CDR2 reads SVGAGI. This CDR3 is CASIRRSGNTEAFF. DNA of the CDR3: TGTGCCAGCATTAGGAGGTCGGGGAACACTGAAGCTTTCTTT.

CDR3 in amino acids: CASSLVGQGAAGELFF. The CDR3 coding sequence is TGCGCCAGCAGCTTGGTTGGACAGGGGGCCGCCGGGGAGCTGTTTTTT. The chain has TRBV5-1 and TRBJ2-2; 11 bases are a match to TRBD1. V gave up 0 bases and J gave up 6 bases; unmatched junction bases: 4. The germline CDR1 and CDR2 sequences are SGHRS and YFSETQ. The CDR3 spans 16 residues.

The CDR3 region is CASSGASDTQYF. The CDR3 DNA is TGTGCCAGCAGTGGGGCCTCGGATACGCAGTATTTT. The rearrangement uses TRBV6-6 and TRBJ2-3; D might be TRBD1 (5 bases). CDR1 is MNHNY and CDR2 is SVGAGI in the germline V gene (reference sequence). The V end lost 5 bases, the J end lost 6 bases, and 9 bases lay between the germline ends. The CDR3 is made up of 12 amino acids.

The table lists this clone with a few counts. The chain combines TRBV29-1 with TRBJ2-3; 7 bases fit TRBD1. Germline V gives CDR1 SQVTM, CDR2 ANQGSEA. The J segment lost 6 bases and the V segment lost 4 bases, leaving 10 bases of the junction unmatched. The CDR3 sequence is 14 residues long. The CDR3 is CSVVEGGAADTQYF. The DNA of the CDR3 is TGCAGCGTTGTTGAAGGGGGCGCGGCCGATACGCAGTATTTT.